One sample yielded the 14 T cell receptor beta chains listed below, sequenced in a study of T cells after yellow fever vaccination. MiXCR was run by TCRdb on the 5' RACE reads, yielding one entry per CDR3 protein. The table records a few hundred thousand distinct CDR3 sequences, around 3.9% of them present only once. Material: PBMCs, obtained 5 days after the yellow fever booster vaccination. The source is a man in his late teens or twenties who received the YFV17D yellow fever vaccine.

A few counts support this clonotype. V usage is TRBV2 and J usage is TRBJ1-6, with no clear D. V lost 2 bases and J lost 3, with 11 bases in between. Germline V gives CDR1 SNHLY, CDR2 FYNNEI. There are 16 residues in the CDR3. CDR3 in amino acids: CASSEQRDFYNSPLHF. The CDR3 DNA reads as TGTGCCAGCAGTGAACAGAGGGATTTCTATAATTCACCCCTCCACTTT.

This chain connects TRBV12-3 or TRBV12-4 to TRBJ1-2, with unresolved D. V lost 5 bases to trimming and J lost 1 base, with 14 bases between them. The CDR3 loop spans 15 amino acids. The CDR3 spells CASSASRRFNYGYTF. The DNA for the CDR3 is TGTGCCAGCAGTGCTTCTCGCAGATTTAACTATGGCTACACCTTC.

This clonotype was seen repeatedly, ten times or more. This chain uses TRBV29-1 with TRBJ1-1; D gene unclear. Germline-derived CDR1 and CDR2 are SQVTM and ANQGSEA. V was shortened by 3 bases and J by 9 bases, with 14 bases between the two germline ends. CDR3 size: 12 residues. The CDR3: CSVDPTVGQAFF. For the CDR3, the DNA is TGCAGCGTTGACCCCACAGTAGGTCAAGCTTTCTTT.

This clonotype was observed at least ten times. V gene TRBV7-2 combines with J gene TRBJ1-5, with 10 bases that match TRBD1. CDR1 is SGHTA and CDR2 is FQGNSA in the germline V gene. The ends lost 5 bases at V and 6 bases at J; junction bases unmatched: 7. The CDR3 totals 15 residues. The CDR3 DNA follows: TGTGCCAGCAGCACCACGACAGGGGGCACTCAGCCCCAGCATTTT. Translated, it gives CASSTTTGGTQPQHF.

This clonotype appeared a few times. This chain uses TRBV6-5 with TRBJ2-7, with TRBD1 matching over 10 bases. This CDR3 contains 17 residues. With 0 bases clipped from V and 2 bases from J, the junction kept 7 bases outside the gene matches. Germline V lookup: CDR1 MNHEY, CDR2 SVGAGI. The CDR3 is CASSYSTPGTGAYEQYV. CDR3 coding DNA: TGTGCCAGCAGTTACTCGACTCCCGGGACAGGGGCCTACGAGCAGTACGTC.

The CDR3 DNA is TGTGCCAGCAGCACAACAGGGGGAGAGAATTCACCCCTCCACTTT. Its translation is CASSTTGGENSPLHF. This chain joins TRBV7-2 and TRBJ1-6; 8 bases fit TRBD1. Trimming at V came to 5 bases and at J to 7 bases, leaving 7 bases not matched to a gene. Per the germline V gene, CDR1 is SGHTA and CDR2 is FQGNSA. The CDR3 sequence is 15 residues long.

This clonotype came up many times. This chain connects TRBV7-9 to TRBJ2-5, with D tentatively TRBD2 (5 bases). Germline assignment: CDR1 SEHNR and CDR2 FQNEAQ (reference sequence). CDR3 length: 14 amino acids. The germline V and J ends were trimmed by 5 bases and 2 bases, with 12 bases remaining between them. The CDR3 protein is CASSHLASQETQYF. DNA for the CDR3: TGTGCCAGCAGCCATCTAGCTTCACAAGAGACCCAGTACTTC.

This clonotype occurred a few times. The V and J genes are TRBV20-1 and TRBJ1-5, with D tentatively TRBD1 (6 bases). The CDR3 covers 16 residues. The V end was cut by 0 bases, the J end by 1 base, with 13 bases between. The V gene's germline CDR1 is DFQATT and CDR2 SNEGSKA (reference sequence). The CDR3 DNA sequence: TGCAGTGCTAGAGATCCAGGGGTGGGAAGCAATCAGCCCCAGCATTTT. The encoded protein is CSARDPGVGSNQPQHF.

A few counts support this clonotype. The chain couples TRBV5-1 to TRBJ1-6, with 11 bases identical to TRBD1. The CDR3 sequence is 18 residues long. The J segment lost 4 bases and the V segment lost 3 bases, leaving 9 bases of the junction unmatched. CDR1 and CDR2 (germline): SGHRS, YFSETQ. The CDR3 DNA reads TGCGCCAGCAGCTCCCGAGGGCGGGACAGGGGGTATAATTCACCCCTCCACTTT. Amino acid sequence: CASSSRGRDRGYNSPLHF.

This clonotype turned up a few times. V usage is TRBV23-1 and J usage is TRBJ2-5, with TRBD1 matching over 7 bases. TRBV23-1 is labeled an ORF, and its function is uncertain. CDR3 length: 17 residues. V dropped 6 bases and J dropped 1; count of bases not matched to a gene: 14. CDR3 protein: CASRSPTGTAIQETQYF. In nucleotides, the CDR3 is TGCGCCAGCAGATCCCCTACCGGGACAGCTATCCAAGAGACCCAGTACTTC.

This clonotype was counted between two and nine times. CDR3 nucleotides: TGTGCCAGCAGCAGCGGGACTAGAGGTAGCACAGATACGCAGTATTTT. As protein: CASSSGTRGSTDTQYF. V and J are TRBV7-8 and TRBJ2-3; TRBD2 matches at 8 bases. The CDR3 has 16 residues. Germline lookup yields CDR1 SGHVS and CDR2 FQNEAQ. Unmatched junction bases numbered 7, after V lost 5 bases and J lost 0 bases. Filled out from reference TRBV7-8 and TRBJ2-3, the complete variable domain reads GAGVSQSPRYKVAKRGQDVALRCDPISGHVSLFWYQQALGQGPEFLTYFQNEAQLDKSGLPSDRFFAERPEGSVSTLKIQRTQQEDSAVYLCASSSGTRGSTDTQYFGPGTRLTVL.

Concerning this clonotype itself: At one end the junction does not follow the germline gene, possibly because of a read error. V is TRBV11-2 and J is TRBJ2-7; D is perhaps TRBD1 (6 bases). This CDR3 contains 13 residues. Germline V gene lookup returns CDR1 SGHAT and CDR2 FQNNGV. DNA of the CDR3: TGTGCCAGCAGCCGAGGGGGACACTCCCTTCTGGGCTTC. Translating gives CASSRGGHSLLGF. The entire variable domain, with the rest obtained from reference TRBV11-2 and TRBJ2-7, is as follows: EAGVAQSPRYKIIEKRQSVAFWCNPISGHATLYWYQQILGQGPKLLIQFQNNGVVDDSQLPKDRFSAERLKGVDSTLKIQPAKLEDSAVYLCASSRGGHSLLGFGPGTRLTVT.

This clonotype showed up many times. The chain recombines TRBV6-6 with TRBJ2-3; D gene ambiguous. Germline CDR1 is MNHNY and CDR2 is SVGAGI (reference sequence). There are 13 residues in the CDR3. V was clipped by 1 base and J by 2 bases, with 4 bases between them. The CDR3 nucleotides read TGTGCCAGCAGTTACTTCTACACAGATACGCAGTATTTT. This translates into CASSYFYTDTQYF.

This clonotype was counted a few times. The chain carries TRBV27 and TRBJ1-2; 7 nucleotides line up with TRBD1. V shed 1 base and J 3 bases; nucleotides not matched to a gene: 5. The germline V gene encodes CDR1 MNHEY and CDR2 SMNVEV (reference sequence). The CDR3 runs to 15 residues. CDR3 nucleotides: TGTGCCAGCAGTTTATTCGGGACAGTTGACTATGGCTACACCTTC. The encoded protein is CASSLFGTVDYGYTF.